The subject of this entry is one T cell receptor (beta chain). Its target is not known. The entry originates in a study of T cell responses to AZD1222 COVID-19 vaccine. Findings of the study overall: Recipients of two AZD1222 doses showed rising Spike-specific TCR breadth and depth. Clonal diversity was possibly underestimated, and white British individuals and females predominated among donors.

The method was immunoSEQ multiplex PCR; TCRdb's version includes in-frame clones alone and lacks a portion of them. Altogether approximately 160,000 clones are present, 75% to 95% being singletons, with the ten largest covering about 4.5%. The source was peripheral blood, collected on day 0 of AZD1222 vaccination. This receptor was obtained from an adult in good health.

DNA of the CDR3: TGTGCCAGCGCGCGCGGGACAGGGAGCGAGCAGTACTTC. This sequence encodes CASARGTGSEQYF. The chain employs TRBV3-1 (or the pseudogene TRBV3-2) and TRBJ2-7, with 9 bases aligning to TRBD1. CDR1 is LGHDT, CDR2 YNNKEL, per germline (reference sequence). This CDR3 is 13 amino acids long. Trimming took 8 bases from V and 6 from J; bases not matched to a gene: 8.